Presented here are 26 T cell receptor beta chains from one specimen sequenced in a study of beta chain features in type 1 diabetes. Notes on the study in general: Within each of all four CD4+ subsets, Type 1 diabetes patients had TCRB CDR3s that were moderately but significantly shorter.

The isolated RNA, all of it, was reverse transcribed, so expressed TCRB transcripts were what got sequenced. Some clones are missing from TCRdb's copy, which holds only in-frame ones; the method was immunoSEQ multiplex PCR. The sample consists of hundreds of thousands of clones, more than 13% of them appearing once. Their antigens are not known. The specimen sequenced was naive CD4+ T cells from blood. The receptors shown here come from a man aged 18-30 years with type 1 diabetes.

This clone was recorded only once. The chain couples TRBV30 to TRBJ2-1; 9 bases are shared with TRBD2. This CDR3 region has 13 residues. Trimming at V came to 5 bases and at J to 12 bases, leaving 11 bases not matched to a gene. CDR1 is GTSNPN, CDR2 SVGIG, per germline (reference sequence). CDR3 coding DNA: TGTGCCTGGCTTAGAGGCGGGGGGGCACGGCAGTTCTTC. It codes for CAWLRGGGARQFF.

The chain is built from TRBV5-1 and TRBJ1-3, with D hard to call. With 0 bases removed from V and 4 bases from J, the gap between germline ends came to 14 bases. Per germline, CDR1 SGHRS and CDR2 YFSETQ. This CDR3 region has 16 residues. The CDR3 DNA is TGCGCCAGCAGCTTGGAAGCGGGCAACTCAGGAAACACCATATATTTT. It yields the protein CASSLEAGNSGNTIYF. Looking up the rest from reference TRBV5-1 and TRBJ1-3 gives the full variable domain: KAGVTQTPRYLIKTRGQQVTLSCSPISGHRSVSWYQQTPGQGLQFLFEYFSETQRNKGNFPGRFSGRQFSNSRSEMNVSTLELGDSALYLCASSLEAGNSGNTIYFGEGSWLTVV.

The rearrangement links TRBV20-1 to TRBJ2-1; D gene uncertain. CDR1 and CDR2 (germline): DFQATT, SNEGSKA (reference sequence). Trimming left V 1 base short and J 11 bases short, with 3 bases between. The CDR3 is 9 amino acids. The CDR3 sequence is CSARVKQFF. CDR3 in DNA: TGCAGTGCTAGAGTAAAGCAGTTCTTC.

The genes are TRBV7-9 and TRBJ1-1, with TRBD1 matching over 7 bases. Germline lookup yields CDR1 SEHNR and CDR2 FQNEAQ (reference sequence). The CDR3 covers 15 residues. Trimming removed 5 bases from V and 1 base from J; junction bases left unmatched: 7. CDR3 amino acids: CASSITGEGNTEAFF. CDR3 coding DNA: TGTGCCAGCAGCATCACAGGGGAGGGGAACACTGAAGCTTTCTTT.

The rearrangement joins TRBV27 to TRBJ2-5, with TRBD1 as a possible D gene (5 bases). V was pared by 3 bases and J by 4 bases, with 9 bases between. There are 13 residues in the CDR3. Germline-derived CDR1 and CDR2 are MNHEY and SMNVEV (reference sequence). CDR3 region: CASSFGRAETQYF. CDR3 coding DNA: TGTGCCAGCAGTTTCGGCAGGGCAGAGACCCAGTACTTC.

This clone has more than one count but fewer than ten. The chain has TRBV19 and TRBJ2-5, with 8 bases aligning to TRBD2. V shed 10 bases and J 2 bases; nucleotides not matched to a gene: 6. CDR1 LNHDA and CDR2 SQIVND come from the germline V gene (reference sequence). The CDR3 spans 13 residues. The CDR3 loop reads CATSGYVQETQYF. The CDR3 coding sequence is TGTGCCACTAGCGGGTATGTTCAAGAGACCCAGTACTTC.

The sample holds a few counts of this clone. This chain joins TRBV6-5 and TRBJ1-1, with D unclear. This CDR3 comprises 13 residues. Looked up from germline, CDR1 is MNHEY and CDR2 is SVGAGI. V lost 0 bases, J lost 6 bases, and 8 bases lay in between. CDR3 sequence reads: CASSYSPGAEAFF. Here the CDR3 DNA reads TGTGCCAGCAGTTACTCGCCCGGAGCTGAAGCTTTCTTT.

CDR3 bases: TGTGCCAGCAGTGAGGACAGTGGGAGGGACTCCAATGAGCAGTTCTTC. It translates to CASSEDSGRDSNEQFF. The chain carries TRBV25-1 and TRBJ2-1; a weak D match, TRBD2 (7 bases). The CDR3 consists of 16 residues. The germline V gene encodes CDR1 MGHDK and CDR2 SYGVNS. V lost 3 bases and J lost 6, with 18 bases in between.

The CDR3 nucleotides read TGTGCCAGCAGCGTAGGTGCCAGGCCGACCACAGATACGCAGTATTTT. Protein sequence: CASSVGARPTTDTQYF. The chain links TRBV9 to TRBJ2-3; D remains ambiguous. CDR1 and CDR2 (germline): SGDLS, YYNGEE. This CDR3 is built from 16 residues. The ends were cut back, 0 bases at V and 2 bases at J, with 13 bases in the middle.

The V gene is TRBV19, the J gene TRBJ1-5, with 10 bases aligning to TRBD1. V lost 4 bases, J lost 7 bases, and 10 bases stayed unmatched. CDR3 length: 16 amino acids. CDR1 LNHDA and CDR2 SQIVND come from the germline V gene (reference sequence). For the CDR3, the DNA is TGTGCCAGTAGTACTCCGGGACAGGGGATCGGGCAGCCCCAGCATTTT. Amino acids: CASSTPGQGIGQPQHF.

V and J are TRBV5-6 and TRBJ2-1, with unresolved D. This CDR3 has 16 residues. The V end was cut by 0 bases, the J end by 1 base, with 11 bases between. The germline CDR1 and CDR2 sequences are SGHDT and YYEEEE. This CDR3 is CASSLAPPRSYNEQFF. The CDR3 bases are TGTGCCAGCAGCTTGGCACCCCCACGGTCCTACAATGAGCAGTTCTTC.

The V and J genes are TRBV6-1 and TRBJ2-4; the D gene could be TRBD1 or TRBD2 (5 bases each). Germline loops: CDR1 MNHNS, CDR2 SASEGT. The CDR3 contains 17 residues. V dropped 4 bases and J dropped 11 bases, with 27 bases sitting between them. The CDR3 loop reads CASSVLKGQLQRGVQYF. The CDR3 nucleotides are TGTGCCAGCAGTGTCCTTAAGGGGCAGCTCCAGAGGGGCGTTCAGTACTTC.

This clone has more than one count but fewer than ten. V usage is TRBV29-1 and J usage is TRBJ1-2; 9 bases are shared with TRBD1. J gave up 4 bases and V 7 bases, and 7 bases lay outside the gene matches. From germline, CDR1 is SQVTM and CDR2 ANQGSEA. This CDR3 is built from 13 residues. This chain's CDR3 is CSGLTGGGYGYTF. The CDR3 nucleotides are TGCAGCGGCCTCACAGGGGGCGGCTATGGCTACACCTTC.

V is TRBV6-6 and J is TRBJ2-7; the match to TRBD1 covers 7 bases. CDR3 length equals 14 residues. V was clipped by 6 bases and J by 4 bases; unmatched bases: 9. Germline loops: CDR1 MNHNY, CDR2 SVGAGI (reference sequence). The CDR3 nucleotides are TGTGCCAGCAGGTCCGGGGACAGCTGGTACGAGCAGTACTTC. This sequence encodes CASRSGDSWYEQYF.

This clone has a handful of counts. V usage is TRBV6-5 and J usage is TRBJ1-2, with 8 positions matching TRBD1. The CDR3 spans 14 residues. V gave up 8 bases and J gave up 2 bases; unmatched junction bases: 7. Germline V gives CDR1 MNHEY, CDR2 SVGAGI. Here the CDR3 DNA reads TGTGCCAGCCGACAGGGGCCTACGAACTATGGCTACACCTTC. This sequence encodes CASRQGPTNYGYTF.

The sample holds a few counts of this clone. The gene calls are TRBV5-4 and TRBJ2-3; 9 bases line up with TRBD2. After removal of 5 bases from V and 3 bases from J, the junction contained 7 bases not matched to a gene. CDR1 is SGHNT, CDR2 YYREEE, per germline (reference sequence). This CDR3 is built from 15 residues. CDR3 bases: TGTGCCAGCAGGCCGCCGGGACTAGCTACAGATACGCAGTATTTT. It is translated as CASRPPGLATDTQYF. Drawing the rest from reference TRBV5-4 and TRBJ2-3, the complete variable domain is ETGVTQSPTHLIKTRGQQVTLRCSSQSGHNTVSWYQQALGQGPQFIFQYYREEENGRGNFPPRFSGLQFPNYSSELNVNALELDDSALYLCASRPPGLATDTQYFGPGTRLTVL.

This clone was seen more than once but under ten times. The chain combines TRBV28 with TRBJ2-7; TRBD2 is a possible D gene (7 bases). CDR1 MDHEN and CDR2 SYDVKM come from the germline V gene. Trimming pared 3 bases from V and 5 bases from J, leaving 20 bases between. CDR3 length equals 16 residues. CDR3: CASSFSSATGRDEQYF. The DNA of the CDR3 is TGTGCCAGCAGTTTTTCTTCTGCAACAGGGAGGGACGAGCAGTACTTC.

This clone was seen a few times. V usage is TRBV11-2 and J usage is TRBJ2-2; D gene uncertain. Trimming stripped 6 bases from V and 7 bases from J, with 3 bases between. Germline CDR1 reads SGHAT; CDR2 reads FQNNGV. The CDR3 loop spans 10 amino acids. CDR3 protein: CASRGGELFF. In DNA, the CDR3 is TGTGCCAGCAGGGGCGGGGAGCTGTTTTTT. Full variable domain (outside the CDR3, taken from reference TRBV11-2 and TRBJ2-2): EAGVAQSPRYKIIEKRQSVAFWCNPISGHATLYWYQQILGQGPKLLIQFQNNGVVDDSQLPKDRFSAERLKGVDSTLKIQPAKLEDSAVYLCASRGGELFFGEGSRLTVL.

Comments on this clone: The germline gene is not matched at one end of the junction; a read error may be the cause. The CDR3 region is CAGSYPTASGANVLTF. The CDR3 DNA sequence: TGTGCCGGCAGCTATCCGACGGCGTCTGGGGCCAACGTCCTGACTTTC. This rearrangement joins TRBV7-2 to TRBJ2-6, with D hard to call. The CDR3 is 16 amino acids. The germline V gene encodes CDR1 SGHTA and CDR2 FQGNSA.

This clone was seen only a few times. The rearrangement uses TRBV7-2 and TRBJ2-7; a possible D gene is TRBD1 (6 bases). The germline CDR1 and CDR2 sequences are SGHTA and FQGNSA. The V end was cut by 5 bases, the J end by 2 bases, with 10 bases between. The CDR3 runs 13 residues. CDR3 amino acids: CASSPGQPYEQYF. CDR3 nucleotide sequence: TGTGCCAGCAGCCCCGGACAGCCCTACGAGCAGTACTTC.

This clone was found a few times. The sample carries other DNA sequences with the same CDR3. The V and J genes are TRBV30 and TRBJ2-1, with D unresolved. Germline lookup yields CDR1 GTSNPN and CDR2 SVGIG (reference sequence). This CDR3 has 11 residues. Trimming shortened V by 0 bases and J by 8 bases, and 5 bases separated the two germline ends. Here the CDR3 reads CAWSVLDEQFF. The CDR3 nucleotides read TGTGCCTGGAGTGTTCTCGATGAGCAGTTCTTC. The complete variable domain, with remaining parts taken from reference TRBV30 and TRBJ2-1, reads SQTIHQWPATLVQPVGSPLSLECTVEGTSNPNLYWYRQAAGRGLQLLFYSVGIGQISSEVPQNLSASRPQDRQFILSSKKLLLSDSGFYLCAWSVLDEQFFGPGTRLTVL.

This chain connects TRBV18 to TRBJ1-5; a possible D gene is TRBD1 (5 bases). The CDR3 has 14 amino acids. Germline V CDR1 and CDR2: KGHSH, LQKENI. Trimming stripped 6 bases from V and 5 bases from J, with 14 bases between. Here the CDR3 reads CASSPSGGDQPQHF. The CDR3 region has the DNA TGTGCCAGCTCTCCAAGCGGGGGAGATCAGCCCCAGCATTTT.

The chain carries TRBV7-9 and TRBJ1-5, with D hard to call. Germline V gives CDR1 SEHNR, CDR2 FQNEAQ (reference sequence). Trimming removed 4 bases from V and 5 bases from J, with 9 bases in between. The CDR3 runs 13 residues. DNA of the CDR3: TGTGCCAGCAGCTCGGAAAATGATCAGCCCCAGCATTTT. It codes for CASSSENDQPQHF.

This clone was detected a few times. The chain carries TRBV15 and TRBJ1-2; 8 bases match TRBD1. V gave up 0 bases and J gave up 4 bases; unmatched junction bases: 10. Germline CDR1 is LNHNV and CDR2 is YYDKDF (reference sequence). The length of the CDR3 is 17 residues. In DNA, the CDR3 is TGTGCCACCAGCAGAGATTCCAGGGGGCGGGTATCCTATGGCTACACCTTC. Amino acid sequence: CATSRDSRGRVSYGYTF. Full variable domain (rest looked up from reference TRBV15 and TRBJ1-2): DAMVIQNPRYQVTQFGKPVTLSCSQTLNHNVMYWYQQKSSQAPKLLFHYYDKDFNNEADTPDNFQSRRPNTSFCFLDIRSPGLGDTAMYLCATSRDSRGRVSYGYTFGSGTRLTVV.

The chain employs TRBV6-1 and TRBJ1-5; D is perhaps TRBD1 (6 bases). The length of the CDR3 is 15 residues. Trimming pared 8 bases from V and 7 bases from J, leaving 21 bases between. CDR1 and CDR2 (germline): MNHNS, SASEGT. The CDR3 nucleotides are TGTGCCAGCGGCTCCTCTTCCAGGGGAGGACAGCCCCAGCATTTT. It encodes CASGSSSRGGQPQHF.

This clone was picked up a small number of times. The CDR3 region has the DNA TGTGCCAGCACTATAAGCGGGAGCTCCTACAATGAGCAGTTCTTC. Protein product: CASTISGSSYNEQFF. The chain is built from TRBV7-6 and TRBJ2-1; 8 bases are a match to TRBD2. The junction had 5 bases not matched to a gene; V was cut back by 7 bases and J by 0 bases. The CDR3 runs to 15 residues. Germline V lookup: CDR1 SGHVS, CDR2 FNYEAQ. Using reference TRBV7-6 and TRBJ2-1 for the parts outside the CDR3, the full variable domain is GAGVSQSPRYKVTKRGQDVALRCDPISGHVSLYWYRQALGQGPEFLTYFNYEAQQDKSGLPNDRFSAERPEGSISTLTIQRTEQRDSAMYRCASTISGSSYNEQFFGPGTRLTVL.